The 24 T cell receptor beta chains below all came from one sample that was sequenced in a study of T cells after yellow fever vaccination. TCRdb ran MiXCR on the 5' RACE reads and lists one entry per CDR3 protein. The sample comprises 150,000 to 200,000 distinct CDR3 sequences, about 6% of which are singletons, and about 2.8% rests with the top ten. Sequences were derived from CD4+ T cells sorted from PBMCs, sampled on the day of the first yellow fever vaccination. All receptors come from a man aged 18 to 35 who received the YFV17D yellow fever vaccine.

Ten or more counts support this clonotype. The chain recombines TRBV11-2 with TRBJ2-6; D is ambiguous. The CDR3 runs 19 residues. V was trimmed by 4 bases and J by 0 bases, leaving 19 bases between them. The germline CDR1 and CDR2 sequences are SGHAT and FQNNGV. CDR3 coding DNA: TGTGCCAGCAGCTCACTGAGGTCTGGATTCAACTCTGGGGCCAACGTCCTGACTTTC. It codes for CASSSLRSGFNSGANVLTF. The whole variable domain, remainder taken from reference TRBV11-2 and TRBJ2-6, is EAGVAQSPRYKIIEKRQSVAFWCNPISGHATLYWYQQILGQGPKLLIQFQNNGVVDDSQLPKDRFSAERLKGVDSTLKIQPAKLEDSAVYLCASSSLRSGFNSGANVLTFGAGSRLTVL.

This clonotype was seen more than once but under ten times. The chain has TRBV7-2 and TRBJ1-5; no clear D gene. CDR1 is SGHTA and CDR2 is FQGNSA in the germline V gene. The CDR3 length is 14 residues. With 1 base removed from V and 4 bases from J, the gap between germline ends came to 8 bases. The CDR3 region has the DNA TGTGCCAGCAGCTTAGACGCGGGGAATCAGCCCCAGCATTTT. Amino acid sequence: CASSLDAGNQPQHF.

The J gene is TRBJ2-3, the V gene TRBV28, with D perhaps TRBD2 (7 bases). Trimming removed 3 bases at V and 6 bases at J, with 19 bases between. The CDR3 runs 16 residues. Looked up from germline, CDR1 is MDHEN and CDR2 is SYDVKM. Written as DNA, the CDR3 is TGTGCCAGCAGTTTTACCGGGGGGCCAGTCGTGGATACGCAGTATTTT. It is translated as CASSFTGGPVVDTQYF.

In this sample, this clonotype turned up once. This chain connects TRBV7-6 to TRBJ2-3; D tentatively reads TRBD1 or TRBD2 (5 bases each). Per the germline V gene, CDR1 is SGHVS and CDR2 is FNYEAQ. The germline V and J ends were trimmed by 5 bases and 0 bases, with 18 bases remaining between them. The CDR3 length is 17 residues. In DNA form, the CDR3 reads TGTGCCAGCAGCCCGTGGGGGTACCGATCTAGCACAGATACGCAGTATTTT. Encoded protein: CASSPWGYRSSTDTQYF.

This chain connects TRBV20-1 to TRBJ2-7; the D gene is possibly TRBD1 (6 bases). Per germline, CDR1 DFQATT and CDR2 SNEGSKA (reference sequence). The CDR3 is made up of 15 amino acids. Trimming stripped 4 bases from V and 3 bases from J, with 19 bases between. As DNA, the CDR3 is TGCAGTGCTAAAAACAGGGACCTACGATTCTACGAGCAGTACTTC. Protein sequence: CSAKNRDLRFYEQYF.

Many counts were recorded for this clonotype. The V call is TRBV5-1, the J call TRBJ2-7, with D possibly being TRBD2 (6 bases). Trimming shortened V by 4 bases and J by 4 bases, and 12 bases separated the two germline ends. CDR3 size: 13 residues. Germline CDR1 SGHRS, CDR2 YFSETQ. CDR3 region: CASSVEGGYEQYV. The CDR3 DNA reads TGCGCCAGCAGCGTCGAAGGAGGGTACGAGCAGTACGTC.

This clonotype was seen at least ten times. This chain joins TRBV7-9 and TRBJ2-1; 8 bases are a match to TRBD2. The CDR3 runs to 13 residues. V lost 3 bases and J lost 8; bases outside the gene matches: 3. Germline-derived CDR1 and CDR2 are SEHNR and FQNEAQ (reference sequence). The CDR3 loop is CASSFTGGDEQFF. DNA for the CDR3: TGTGCCAGCAGCTTCACCGGGGGGGATGAGCAGTTCTTC.

Of note for this clonotype: Since a much larger clone is just one base distant, this may be a read error. The chain employs TRBV7-2 and TRBJ2-5, with D possibly TRBD1 on 6 matching bases. The CDR3 consists of 16 residues. Germline values: CDR1 SGHTA, CDR2 FQGNSA. V lost 5 bases and J 5 bases, leaving 21 bases between the germline ends. The CDR3 protein is CASSNSAATGSETQYF. The DNA for the CDR3 is TGTGCCAGCAGCAACTCGGCCGCTACAGGGAGTGAGACCCAGTACTTC.

This clonotype has ten or more counts. This chain uses TRBV5-1 with TRBJ2-2, with TRBD2 matching over 13 bases. V dropped 3 bases and J dropped 5; count of bases not matched to a gene: 4. CDR3 length: 16 amino acids. CDR1 SGHRS and CDR2 YFSETQ come from the germline V gene. CDR3 loop: CASSSGLAGATGELFF. CDR3 DNA sequence: TGCGCCAGCAGCTCCGGACTAGCGGGGGCGACCGGGGAGCTGTTTTTT.

A word on this clonotype: This clone may be a read error of a much larger clone one base away. The chain employs TRBV11-2 and TRBJ2-5; weak D call: TRBD2 (6 bases). CDR3 length equals 16 residues. CDR1 and CDR2 (germline): SGHAT, FQNNGV. The germline V and J ends were trimmed by 3 bases and 8 bases, with 22 bases remaining between them. The CDR3 sequence is CASSFRLGVRGDTQYF. CDR3 sequence (DNA): TGTGCCAGCAGCTTCCGACTAGGAGTCCGCGGGGATACCCAGTACTTC.

In this sample, this clonotype turned up once. A much larger clone lies a single base off, so this may be a read error. This CDR3 reads CASSPRQGGYAEASF. The CDR3 DNA follows: TGTGCCAGCTCACCCAGACAGGGGGGTTACGCTGAAGCTTCCTTT. This chain links TRBV18 with TRBJ1-1, with TRBD1 identical over 9 bases. Germline CDR1 KGHSH, CDR2 LQKENI. The CDR3 contains 15 residues.

In its sample, this clonotype was seen many times. The chain has TRBV18 and TRBJ2-7; 9 nucleotides line up with TRBD2. Trimming removed 3 bases from V and 3 bases from J; junction bases left unmatched: 6. The CDR3 runs 15 residues. Germline CDR1 KGHSH, CDR2 LQKENI. The CDR3 bases are TGTGCCAGCTCACCCCGTGGTAGCGGGGGCTACGAGCAGTACTTC. Protein: CASSPRGSGGYEQYF.

This clonotype was recorded many times. The chain carries TRBV5-8 and TRBJ1-1; 8 bases line up with TRBD1. The V gene end was trimmed by 0 bases and the J gene end by 1 base; junction bases not matched to a gene: 5. Germline CDR1 and CDR2: SGHTS and YDEGEE. This CDR3 is 16 amino acids long. The DNA for the CDR3 is TGTGCCAGCAGCTTGGGAGCCGGGACAGGGAACACTGAAGCTTTCTTT. Amino acids: CASSLGAGTGNTEAFF.

The V gene is TRBV14, the J gene TRBJ2-5; 9 nucleotides match TRBD2. The CDR3 is 17 amino acids. With V trimmed by 0 bases and J by 5 bases, 10 bases remained unmatched. Germline V gene sequence: CDR1 SGHDN, CDR2 FVKESK. This chain's CDR3 is CASSQDRAGGILETQYF. The CDR3 DNA reads as TGTGCCAGCAGCCAAGATCGGGCGGGGGGGATTCTGGAGACCCAGTACTTC.

This clonotype occurred many times. The chain links TRBV6-1 to TRBJ2-3, with 8 bases identical to TRBD2. The CDR3 runs to 13 residues. Germline CDR1 reads MNHNS; CDR2 reads SASEGT. The junction had 6 bases not matched to a gene; V was cut back by 10 bases and J by 3 bases. The CDR3 region is CATRGGPTDTQYF. In DNA, the CDR3 is TGTGCCACCCGGGGGGGCCCAACAGATACGCAGTATTTT.

The sample holds a few counts of this clonotype. The chain uses TRBV7-2 and TRBJ1-2; D not certain. Germline loops: CDR1 SGHTA, CDR2 FQGNSA. V lost 6 bases, J lost 5 bases, and 10 bases lay in between. The CDR3 has 12 residues. CDR3 sequence (DNA): TGTGCCAGCAGTTTCAGGAGATATGGCTACACCTTC. It yields the protein CASSFRRYGYTF.

This clonotype was detected ten times or more. The rearrangement joins TRBV21-1 to TRBJ2-7; TRBD1 is the table's D call, not checked against the DNA. TRBV21-1 is a pseudogene segment. This CDR3 comprises 15 residues. The CDR3 is CASSKVRNGTYEQYV. CDR3 bases: TGTGCCAGCAGCAAAGTCAGAAACGGGACCTACGAGCAGTACGTC.

In this sample, this clonotype turned up many times. V is TRBV5-5 and J is TRBJ2-1; D is unresolved. CDR1 is SGHKS and CDR2 is YYEKEE in the germline V gene (reference sequence). The CDR3 totals 13 residues. V was pared by 4 bases and J by 9 bases, with 14 bases between. CDR3 nucleotide sequence: TGTGCCAGCAGCCCTTGGATAGCCCGTGAGCAGTTCTTC. Its protein is CASSPWIAREQFF.

This clonotype has at least ten counts. The chain links TRBV7-2 to TRBJ1-2; TRBD1 matches at 7 bases. The CDR3 has 13 amino acids. J was trimmed by 6 bases and V by 0 bases; bases with no gene match: 1. Germline CDR1 reads SGHTA; CDR2 reads FQGNSA. The CDR3: CASSLATGDGYTF. In DNA form, the CDR3 reads TGTGCCAGCAGCTTAGCTACAGGGGATGGCTACACCTTC.

Many counts were recorded for this clonotype. The J gene is TRBJ1-2, the V gene TRBV20-1; D unclear. Germline V gene data show CDR1 as DFQATT and CDR2 as SNEGSKA (reference sequence). The germline V and J ends were trimmed by 6 bases and 6 bases, with 17 bases remaining between them. The CDR3 spans 13 residues. This chain's CDR3 is CSALMGRTDGYTF. The CDR3 DNA sequence: TGCAGTGCCCTGATGGGGAGGACGGATGGCTACACCTTC.

This clonotype has at least ten counts. The rearrangement joins TRBV20-1 to TRBJ2-1; D might be TRBD1 (5 bases). CDR3 size: 11 residues. Trimming pared 6 bases from V and 7 bases from J, leaving 10 bases between. Germline assignment: CDR1 DFQATT and CDR2 SNEGSKA (reference sequence). The CDR3 protein is CSASPGNEQFF. In nucleotides, the CDR3 is TGCAGTGCGAGCCCAGGGAATGAGCAGTTCTTC.

Ten or more counts support this clonotype. The rearrangement uses TRBV7-3 and TRBJ2-2; D gene ambiguous. There are 12 residues in the CDR3. Germline V gene sequence: CDR1 SGHTA, CDR2 FQGTGA. V was shortened by 4 bases and J by 7 bases, with 7 bases between the two germline ends. Here the CDR3 reads CASSSISGELFF. DNA for the CDR3: TGTGCCAGCAGCTCAATCAGCGGGGAGCTGTTTTTT.

This clonotype was observed many times. V and J are TRBV5-1 and TRBJ1-2; D is ambiguous. CDR3 size: 13 residues. Germline loops: CDR1 SGHRS, CDR2 YFSETQ. Trimming took 3 bases from V and 9 from J, leaving 15 bases between them. Written as DNA, the CDR3 is TGCGCCAGCAGCTCCGATTACCCGGGGAGCTACACCTTC. As protein: CASSSDYPGSYTF.

The chain links TRBV4-2 to TRBJ1-3; D remains ambiguous. Deletions cut 1 base from V and 0 bases from J, with 7 bases between. The germline CDR1 and CDR2 sequences are LGHNA and YNFKEQ. This CDR3 contains 15 residues. The CDR3: CASSQGRGSGNTIYF. DNA for the CDR3: TGTGCCAGCAGCCAAGGGCGAGGCTCTGGAAACACCATATATTTT.